The 30 T cell receptor beta chains below come from one sample, sequenced in a study of T cells in Graves' hyperthyroidism and ophthalmopathy. TCR beta CDR3 regions were amplified from RNA transcripts. HTBI primers drove first-round RT-PCR of the TCR CDR3. Each CDR3 protein is one row after TCRdb ran MiXCR on the multiplex PCR reads. Of roughly 400,000 distinct CDR3 sequences in the sample, about 15% were seen once. Material: blood. The receptors come from a woman aged 18 to 35 with Graves' hyperthyroidism that later progressed to Graves' ophthalmopathy.

The chain recombines TRBV5-4 with TRBJ2-1, with TRBD2 matching 11 bases. From germline, CDR1 is SGHNT and CDR2 YYREEE (reference sequence). The CDR3 contains 18 residues. Trimming at V came to 4 bases and at J to 4 bases, leaving 13 bases not matched to a gene. As DNA, the CDR3 is TGTGCCAGCAGCCTCGGGACAGCCGGGACTAGCGGATACAATGAGCAGTTCTTC. This encodes CASSLGTAGTSGYNEQFF.

This clonotype was found a few times. The rearrangement links TRBV20-1 to TRBJ1-5; 7 nucleotides line up with TRBD1. Germline CDR1 DFQATT, CDR2 SNEGSKA (reference sequence). Trimming took 4 bases from V and 3 from J; bases not matched to a gene: 6. The CDR3 is 14 residues long. The DNA of the CDR3 is TGCAGTGCTACGGGACAGACTAACAATCAGCCCCAGCATTTT. This encodes CSATGQTNNQPQHF.

This clonotype was counted many times. The chain recombines TRBV2 with TRBJ2-7, with a tentative D call TRBD2 (6 bases). The CDR3 contains 11 residues. Looked up from germline, CDR1 is SNHLY and CDR2 is FYNNEI. V was shortened by 7 bases and J by 5 bases, with 9 bases between the two germline ends. The CDR3 DNA is TGTGCCAGCAACGGAGGGGACGAGCAGTACTTC. Its protein is CASNGGDEQYF.

This clonotype was counted ten times or more. The V gene is TRBV28, the J gene TRBJ2-3; 10 nucleotides agree with TRBD2. The CDR3 contains 16 residues. V gave up 5 bases and J gave up 0 bases; unmatched junction bases: 5. CDR1 is MDHEN and CDR2 is SYDVKM in the germline V gene. The CDR3 here is CASSGLAGASTDTQYF. The CDR3 region has the DNA TGTGCCAGCAGTGGGCTAGCGGGAGCTAGCACAGATACGCAGTATTTT.

This rearrangement joins TRBV4-1 to TRBJ2-1, with D possibly TRBD1 on 5 matching bases. Germline assignment: CDR1 MGHRA and CDR2 YSYEKL. Trimming removed 6 bases at V and 8 bases at J, with 11 bases between. The length of the CDR3 is 12 residues. The CDR3 DNA reads as TGCGCCAGCAGTCAGGGCGACGATGAGCAGTTCTTC. Translated, it gives CASSQGDDEQFF.

The gene calls are TRBV19 and TRBJ2-1; no clear D. The CDR3 loop spans 13 amino acids. CDR1 and CDR2 (germline): LNHDA, SQIVND (reference sequence). The V end was cut by 3 bases, the J end by 9 bases, with 12 bases between. CDR3 loop: CASSIRPAGEQFF. The CDR3 DNA is TGTGCCAGTAGTATCCGTCCGGCCGGTGAGCAGTTCTTC.

This clonotype was observed a handful of times. The DNA of the CDR3 is TGCGCCAGCAGCTTGGTGAGCGGGAATGAAGGGACCCAGTACTTC. Amino acid sequence: CASSLVSGNEGTQYF. The chain recombines TRBV5-1 with TRBJ2-5, with 7 bases lining up with TRBD2. V dropped 0 bases and J dropped 7; count of bases not matched to a gene: 9. Germline V lookup: CDR1 SGHRS, CDR2 YFSETQ. The CDR3 length is 15 residues.

For this clonotype: This clone may be a read error of a much larger clone one base away. This CDR3 reads CASSSQLEETQYF. In nucleotides, the CDR3 is TGTGCCAGCAGTTCACAGTTGGAAGAGACCCAGTACTTC. The V call is TRBV27, the J call TRBJ2-5; D uncertain. The germline V and J ends were trimmed by 4 bases and 3 bases, with 9 bases remaining between them. The CDR3 sequence is 13 residues long. Germline CDR1 reads MNHEY; CDR2 reads SMNVEV (reference sequence).

This clonotype was seen only a few times. The chain uses TRBV19 and TRBJ2-1; no clear D gene. CDR3 size: 15 residues. Trimming removed 2 bases at V and 4 bases at J, with 12 bases between. The germline V gene has CDR1 LNHDA and CDR2 SQIVND (reference sequence). The CDR3 protein is CASSISSSPYNEQFF. DNA for the CDR3: TGTGCCAGTAGTATATCGAGCAGTCCATACAATGAGCAGTTCTTC.

This clonotype occurred many times. CDR3 region: CASRAGGYEQYF. CDR3 sequence (DNA): TGTGCCAGCAGAGCAGGGGGCTACGAGCAGTACTTC. The chain links TRBV28 to TRBJ2-7; 7 positions match TRBD1. The V and J ends lost 6 bases and 3 bases, in that order; junction bases with no gene match: 2. Germline V gene sequence: CDR1 MDHEN, CDR2 SYDVKM. CDR3 length equals 12 residues.

The sample holds many counts of this clonotype. The chain recombines TRBV2 with TRBJ2-7, with a tentative D call TRBD2 (6 bases). This CDR3 region has 15 residues. Per germline, CDR1 SNHLY and CDR2 FYNNEI. The V gene lost 2 bases and the J gene lost 4 bases, with 15 bases spanning the gap. The CDR3 bases are TGTGCCAGCAGTGAAACGGGACTCCTCCCATACGAGCAGTACTTC. It is translated as CASSETGLLPYEQYF. The entire variable domain, with the rest obtained from reference TRBV2 and TRBJ2-7, is as follows: EPEVTQTPSHQVTQMGQEVILRCVPISNHLYFYWYRQILGQKVEFLVSFYNNEISEKSEIFDDQFSVERPDGSNFTLKIRSTKLEDSAMYFCASSETGLLPYEQYFGPGTRLTVT.

This clonotype was detected ten times or more. The chain is built from TRBV12-3 or TRBV12-4 and TRBJ2-3; D remains unclear. The CDR3 is 12 residues long. Trimming pared 6 bases from V and 2 bases from J, leaving 6 bases between. In nucleotides, the CDR3 is TGTGCCAGCAGACCCCTCACAGATACGCAGTATTTT. Amino acid sequence: CASRPLTDTQYF.

This clonotype was seen a handful of times. The genes are TRBV29-1 and TRBJ2-1; D remains unclear. Germline loops: CDR1 SQVTM, CDR2 ANQGSEA. V lost 2 bases to trimming and J lost 0 bases, with 11 bases between them. The CDR3 sequence is 15 residues long. In DNA form, the CDR3 reads TGCAGCGTTGAACTATTACTTAGCTCCTACAATGAGCAGTTCTTC. Translating it yields CSVELLLSSYNEQFF.

This clonotype was seen repeatedly, ten times or more. The chain employs TRBV7-2 and TRBJ2-1; 13 nucleotides agree with TRBD2. Trimming took 3 bases from V and 2 from J; bases not matched to a gene: 7. The CDR3 covers 18 residues. Germline-derived CDR1 and CDR2 are SGHTA and FQGNSA. The CDR3 reads CASSFTSGRARAYNEQFF. In nucleotides, the CDR3 is TGTGCCAGCAGCTTTACTAGCGGGAGGGCCAGGGCCTACAATGAGCAGTTCTTC.

This chain uses TRBV7-2 with TRBJ1-2, with D perhaps matching TRBD1 (5 bases). The germline gives CDR1 SGHTA, CDR2 FQGNSA. The germline V and J ends were trimmed by 4 bases and 8 bases, with 14 bases remaining between them. The CDR3 spans 13 residues. The CDR3, as DNA: TGTGCCAGCAGCTACGGACACCCTGTCGGCTACACCTTC. This sequence encodes CASSYGHPVGYTF.

There are many counts of this clonotype. The J gene is TRBJ2-3, the V gene TRBV7-3, with 15 nucleotides matching TRBD2. The junction had 14 bases not matched to a gene; V was cut back by 4 bases and J by 6 bases. Germline V gives CDR1 SGHTA, CDR2 FQGTGA. The CDR3 is 19 residues long. The CDR3 DNA reads as TGTGCCAGCAGCTCTCCCGGATTTTCCGGGACTAGCGGGGGGGATACGCAGTATTTT. This translates into CASSSPGFSGTSGGDTQYF.

The J gene is TRBJ2-1, the V gene TRBV24-1, with 10 bases aligning to TRBD1. Germline V CDR1 and CDR2: KGHDR, SFDVKD. The CDR3 has 12 amino acids. V lost 9 bases and J lost 9; bases outside the gene matches: 4. CDR3 coding DNA: TGTGCCACCGGGACAGGGGACGGTGAGCAGTTCTTC. Translating it yields CATGTGDGEQFF.

At least ten counts were recorded for this clonotype. The V call is TRBV7-2, the J call TRBJ2-3; 7 bases fit TRBD2. V lost 1 base and J lost 3; bases outside the gene matches: 16. Germline loops: CDR1 SGHTA, CDR2 FQGNSA. This CDR3 is built from 19 residues. CDR3: CASSLVRGAGEFWTDTQYF. The CDR3 DNA sequence: TGTGCCAGCAGCTTAGTGAGAGGGGCGGGAGAATTTTGGACAGATACGCAGTATTTT.

This clonotype showed up many times. This rearrangement joins TRBV20-1 to TRBJ2-7, with TRBD2 matching over 8 bases. The CDR3 spans 15 residues. Germline loops: CDR1 DFQATT, CDR2 SNEGSKA (reference sequence). Trimming cost V 4 bases and J 2 bases; bases outside gene matches: 10. CDR3 bases: TGCAGTGCTATAGGGTACCAGCGGGAGACCTACGAGCAGTACTTC. Translating it yields CSAIGYQRETYEQYF.

The genes are TRBV6-5 and TRBJ2-5; 7 bases line up with TRBD2. V shed 2 bases and J 4 bases; nucleotides not matched to a gene: 10. Germline V gives CDR1 MNHEY, CDR2 SVGAGI. This CDR3 region has 16 residues. The CDR3 reads CASSYGGGGYRETQYF. CDR3 in DNA: TGTGCCAGCAGTTACGGGGGGGGGGGGTACCGAGAGACCCAGTACTTC.

This chain connects TRBV7-9 to TRBJ2-6; unclear D gene. CDR3 size: 17 residues. V was trimmed by 2 bases and J by 3 bases, leaving 14 bases between them. Germline loops: CDR1 SEHNR, CDR2 FQNEAQ (reference sequence). Written as DNA, the CDR3 is TGTGCCAGCAGCTTAAATCCCCGTGGTGGTGGGGCCAACGTCCTGACTTTC. This codes for CASSLNPRGGGANVLTF.

A note on this clonotype: A read error is possible here, since a much larger clone lies one base away. V and J are TRBV27 and TRBJ2-1; 8 bases map to TRBD2. The trim removed 4 bases at V and 3 bases at J, leaving 8 bases unmatched. The CDR3 runs to 16 residues. In germline, CDR1 is MNHEY, CDR2 SMNVEV (reference sequence). CDR3 DNA sequence: TGTGCCAGCAGTTACGCCAGCGGGGGTGGCTACAATGAGCAGTTCTTC. The encoded protein is CASSYASGGGYNEQFF.

The chain combines TRBV14 with TRBJ1-1, with D possibly being TRBD1 (5 bases). The germline V gene encodes CDR1 SGHDN and CDR2 FVKESK. V was cut by 2 bases and J by 6 bases, with 16 bases left in between. The CDR3 spans 15 residues. Here the CDR3 DNA reads TGTGCCAGCAGCCAATTAGGTCAGGGAAGGGCTGAAGCTTTCTTT. Translating gives CASSQLGQGRAEAFF.

This clonotype was counted ten times or more. The V gene is TRBV20-1, the J gene TRBJ2-7; D not certain. CDR3 size: 11 residues. Germline V gene lookup returns CDR1 DFQATT and CDR2 SNEGSKA (reference sequence). Trimming stripped 6 bases from V and 7 bases from J, with 13 bases between. This CDR3 is CSARKVGEQYF. DNA for the CDR3: TGCAGTGCCAGGAAAGTCGGGGAGCAGTACTTC.

V and J are TRBV6-1 and TRBJ2-1, with TRBD1 identical over 7 bases. With V trimmed by 6 bases and J by 0 bases, 11 bases remained unmatched. The CDR3 runs 17 residues. Germline-derived CDR1 and CDR2 are MNHNS and SASEGT. CDR3 bases: TGTGCCAGCAGACCCACCCTGGGACAGAGCTCCTACAATGAGCAGTTCTTC. This encodes CASRPTLGQSSYNEQFF.

This clonotype has ten or more counts. Sequence at one end of the junction differs from germline and may be a read error. The genes are TRBV20-1 and TRBJ2-7; D remains ambiguous. Germline CDR1 is DFQATT and CDR2 is SNEGSKA (reference sequence). The CDR3 has 14 amino acids. The CDR3, as DNA: TGCAGTGCTCCATTTCGACCACACTCCTACGAGCGGTACTTC. Translation: CSAPFRPHSYERYF.

The chain employs TRBV15 and TRBJ2-7, with no clear D. This CDR3 spans 15 amino acids. V lost 0 bases, J lost 2 bases, and 11 bases lay in between. Germline V gene sequence: CDR1 LNHNV, CDR2 YYDKDF (reference sequence). For the CDR3, the DNA is TGTGCCACCAGCAGAGATCCAGGTAATGCCTACGAGCAGTACTTC. Amino acids: CATSRDPGNAYEQYF.

At least ten counts were recorded for this clonotype. The genes are TRBV6-5 and TRBJ2-7; D is unclear. CDR1 MNHEY and CDR2 SVGAGI come from the germline V gene. This CDR3 spans 13 amino acids. The V end lost 2 bases, the J end lost 4 bases, and 9 bases lay between the germline ends. The CDR3 is CASSYGSDYEQYF. The CDR3 DNA sequence: TGTGCCAGCAGTTACGGGTCGGATTACGAGCAGTACTTC.

A few counts support this clonotype. This sequence joins TRBV2 and TRBJ2-1; perhaps TRBD1 as D (6 bases). The CDR3 contains 16 residues. Germline V gene lookup returns CDR1 SNHLY and CDR2 FYNNEI. Deletions cut 5 bases from V and 0 bases from J, with 14 bases between. The CDR3 DNA is TGTGCCAGCAGTTTATGGGGGCAAAACTCCTACAATGAGCAGTTCTTC. This sequence encodes CASSLWGQNSYNEQFF.

At least ten counts were recorded for this clonotype. The rearrangement joins TRBV7-2 to TRBJ2-1; D is ambiguous. Germline assignment: CDR1 SGHTA and CDR2 FQGNSA. V shed 6 bases and J shed 13 bases, with 13 bases lying between them. The CDR3 runs to 11 residues. DNA of the CDR3: TGTGCCAGCAGGCAAGGCACGACTCAGTTCTTC. Translation gives CASRQGTTQFF.